A selection of T cell receptor beta chains follows, all from one sample in a study of beta chain features in type 1 diabetes. Data came from immunoSEQ multiplex PCR; TCRdb stores just in-frame clones and leaves some out. The repertoire holds fewer than 350,000 clones, with 15% as singletons. Sequenced sample: naive CD4+ T cells from blood. The origin of the receptors is a man younger than 30 with type 1 diabetes. The CDR3 runs from the conserved cysteine through the conserved F or W. A D gene is named only where the DNA matches it firmly. Clone size appears in some rows only: once, few, many, or a class for an expanded clone.

>TRBD2|few|TRBV5-4|TRBJ2-7
TGTGCCAGCAGTAACTCCGGGACTAGGGCTTACGAGCAGTACTTC
CASSNSGTRAYEQYF
>TRBD2|few|TRBV30|TRBJ2-5
TGTGCCTGGGGGAGGGGAGGAGAGACCCAGTACTTC
CAWGRGGETQYF
>.|.|TRBV5-1|TRBJ2-7
TGCGCCAGCAGCTTGGTAGTGACAGAGGCCTCCTACGAGCAGTACTTC
CASSLVVTEASYEQYF
>TRBD1|.|TRBV7-9|TRBJ1-2
TGTGCCAGCAGCTTAGTTGGCAGGGGGACCCATGGCTACACCTTC
CASSLVGRGTHGYTF
>TRBD1|few|TRBV27|TRBJ1-2
TGTGCCAGCTCAACGAGGGACAGGGGACGTGGCTACACCTTC
CASSTRDRGRGYTF
>TRBD2|.|TRBV5-1|TRBJ2-1
TGCGCCAGCAGCACCATAGCGGGAAGTTTGAATGAGCAGTTCTTC
CASSTIAGSLNEQFF
>TRBD2|.|TRBV5-8|TRBJ2-3
TGTGCCAGCAGGATTGTAGCGGGAGATACGCAGTATTTT
CASRIVAGDTQYF
>TRBD1|once|TRBV10-3|TRBJ1-1
TGTGCCATCAGTGAAACTCTGCGGGGACAGCGAGGGAATGAAGCTTTCTTT
CAISETLRGQRGNEAFF
>TRBD1|few|TRBV6-5|TRBJ1-1
TGTGCCAGCACTTATACGGGGACAGGGAGGAACACTGAAGCTTTCTTT
CASTYTGTGRNTEAFF
>TRBD2|.|TRBV4-3|TRBJ2-1
TGCGCCAGCAGCCGGATGAGCGGGGGGGCCGAGTATGAGCAGTTCTTC
CASSRMSGGAEYEQFF
>TRBD2|few|TRBV4-3|TRBJ2-3
TGCGCCAGCAGCCAACGGGGGGGAGATACGCAGTATTTT
CASSQRGGDTQYF
>.|.|TRBV29-1|TRBJ1-2
TGCAGCGTTAATCCCAGGGGAGACTATGGCTACACCTTC
CSVNPRGDYGYTF
>.|.|TRBV28|TRBJ2-1
TGTGCCAGCAGGGACGGAGGCCCCTACAATGAGCAGTTCTTC
CASRDGGPYNEQFF
>.|.|TRBV5-1|TRBJ2-5
TGCGCCAGCAGCTTAGGAGGCGAGCCTGGGACCCAGTACTTC
CASSLGGEPGTQYF
>.|few|TRBV7-2|TRBJ2-7
TGTGCCAGCACCCTTCTAGGATCCTCGAAGGACGAGCAGTACTTC
CASTLLGSSKDEQYF
>.|.|TRBV4-3|TRBJ1-2
TGCGCCAGCAGCCCAAGTTTGACAGCTCTCTATGGCTACACCTTC
CASSPSLTALYGYTF
>.|few|TRBV28|TRBJ1-4
TGTGCCAGCAGTGGCGGGAGGTATAGTTTTTTT
CASSGGRYSFF
>.|once|TRBV2|TRBJ1-4
TGTGCCAGCAGGTCCCTCGGGGAACTGTTTTTT
CASRSLGELFF
>.|few|TRBV21-1|TRBJ2-7
TGTGCCAGCAGCGTCTCTGCGGACTCTTCCGAGCAGTACTTC
CASSVSADSSEQYF
>.|.|TRBV11-2|TRBJ2-3
TGTGCCAGCAGCTTACCCCTAGCTTTCACAGATACGCAGTATTTT
CASSLPLAFTDTQYF
>TRBD2|few|TRBV2|TRBJ2-7
TGTGCCAGGAGGACTAGCGGGGGCTACGAGCAGTACTTC
CARRTSGGYEQYF
>TRBD1|.|TRBV27|TRBJ1-6
TGTGCCAGCAGTTTGGACAGGGTGTCACCCCTCCACTTT
CASSLDRVSPLHF
>.|.|TRBV9|TRBJ2-1
TGTGCCAGCAGCGTAGATCGGACAGCGCCCAACCTTGGGGAGCAGTTCTTC
CASSVDRTAPNLGEQFF
>.|.|TRBV19|TRBJ1-5
TGTGCCAGTAGTATGGAGGGGATGGGGGGCAATCAGCCCCAGCATTTT
CASSMEGMGGNQPQHF